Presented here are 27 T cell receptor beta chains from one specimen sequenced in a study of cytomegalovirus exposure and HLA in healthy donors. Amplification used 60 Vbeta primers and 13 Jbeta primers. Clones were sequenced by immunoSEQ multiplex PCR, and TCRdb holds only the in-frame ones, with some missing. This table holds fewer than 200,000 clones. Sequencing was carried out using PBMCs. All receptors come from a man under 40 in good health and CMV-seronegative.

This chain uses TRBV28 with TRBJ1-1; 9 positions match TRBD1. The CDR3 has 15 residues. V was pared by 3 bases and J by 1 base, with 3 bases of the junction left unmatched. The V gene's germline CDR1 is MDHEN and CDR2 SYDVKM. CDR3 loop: CASSFPGQGNTEAFF. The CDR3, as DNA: TGTGCCAGCAGTTTCCCGGGACAGGGGAACACTGAAGCTTTCTTT.

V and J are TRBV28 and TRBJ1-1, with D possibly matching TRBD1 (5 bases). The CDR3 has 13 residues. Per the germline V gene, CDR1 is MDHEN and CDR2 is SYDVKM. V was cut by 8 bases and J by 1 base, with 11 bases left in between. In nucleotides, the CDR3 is TGTGCCAGCCTCAGGGACTGGAACACTGAAGCTTTCTTT. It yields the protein CASLRDWNTEAFF.

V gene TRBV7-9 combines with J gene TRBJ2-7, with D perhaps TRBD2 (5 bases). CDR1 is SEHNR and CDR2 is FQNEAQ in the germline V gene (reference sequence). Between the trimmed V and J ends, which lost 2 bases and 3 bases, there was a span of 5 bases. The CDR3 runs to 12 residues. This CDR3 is CASSLSGYEQYF. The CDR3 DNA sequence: TGTGCCAGCAGCTTAAGCGGCTACGAGCAGTACTTC.

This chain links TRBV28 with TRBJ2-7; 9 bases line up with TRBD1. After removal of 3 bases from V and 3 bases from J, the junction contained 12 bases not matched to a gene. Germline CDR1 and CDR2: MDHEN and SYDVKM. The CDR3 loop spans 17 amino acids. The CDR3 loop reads CASSFGTGRSGIYEQYF. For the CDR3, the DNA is TGTGCCAGCAGTTTCGGGACAGGGCGTTCGGGAATCTACGAGCAGTACTTC.

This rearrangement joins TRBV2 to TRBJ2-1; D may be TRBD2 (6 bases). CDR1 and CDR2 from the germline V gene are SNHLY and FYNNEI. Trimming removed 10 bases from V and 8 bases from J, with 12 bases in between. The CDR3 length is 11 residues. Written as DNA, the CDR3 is TGTGCCACCTCGGGGACTTATGAGCAGTTCTTC. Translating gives CATSGTYEQFF.

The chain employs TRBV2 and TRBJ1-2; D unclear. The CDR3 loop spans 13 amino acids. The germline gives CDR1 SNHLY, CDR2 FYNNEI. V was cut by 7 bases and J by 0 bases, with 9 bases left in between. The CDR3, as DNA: TGTGCCAGCAAGAGGGATGCTAACTATGGCTACACCTTC. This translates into CASKRDANYGYTF. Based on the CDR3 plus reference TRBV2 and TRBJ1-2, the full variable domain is EPEVTQTPSHQVTQMGQEVILRCVPISNHLYFYWYRQILGQKVEFLVSFYNNEISEKSEIFDDQFSVERPDGSNFTLKIRSTKLEDSAMYFCASKRDANYGYTFGSGTRLTVV.

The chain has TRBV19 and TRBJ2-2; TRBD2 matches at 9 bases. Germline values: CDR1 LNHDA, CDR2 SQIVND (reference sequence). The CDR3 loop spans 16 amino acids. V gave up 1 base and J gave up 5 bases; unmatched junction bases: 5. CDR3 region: CASSIGTSVRTGELFF. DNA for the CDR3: TGTGCCAGTAGTATAGGGACTAGCGTGCGGACCGGGGAGCTGTTTTTT.

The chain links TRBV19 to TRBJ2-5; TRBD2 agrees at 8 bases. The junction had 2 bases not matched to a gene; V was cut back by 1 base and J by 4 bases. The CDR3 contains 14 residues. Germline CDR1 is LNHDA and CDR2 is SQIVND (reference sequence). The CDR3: CASSIGLAGETQYF. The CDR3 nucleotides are TGTGCCAGTAGTATAGGTCTAGCGGGAGAGACCCAGTACTTC.

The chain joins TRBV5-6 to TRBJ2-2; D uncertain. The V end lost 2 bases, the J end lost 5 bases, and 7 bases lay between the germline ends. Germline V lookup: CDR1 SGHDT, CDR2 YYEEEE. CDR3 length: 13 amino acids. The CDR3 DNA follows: TGTGCCAGCAGCTTCGGTCTTACCGGGGAGCTGTTTTTT. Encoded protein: CASSFGLTGELFF.

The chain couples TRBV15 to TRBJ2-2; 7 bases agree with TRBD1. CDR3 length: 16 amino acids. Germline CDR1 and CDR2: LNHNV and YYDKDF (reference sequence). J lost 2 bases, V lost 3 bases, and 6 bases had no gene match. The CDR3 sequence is CATSRPGQKNTGELFF. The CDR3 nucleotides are TGTGCCACCAGCAGGCCGGGACAGAAAAACACCGGGGAGCTGTTTTTT.

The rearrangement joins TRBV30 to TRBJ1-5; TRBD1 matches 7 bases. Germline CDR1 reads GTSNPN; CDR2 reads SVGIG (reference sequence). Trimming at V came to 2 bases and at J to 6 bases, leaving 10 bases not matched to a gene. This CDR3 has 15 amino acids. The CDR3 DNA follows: TGTGCCTGGAGTACGAACAGGGGATACAGTCAGCCCCAGCATTTT. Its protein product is CAWSTNRGYSQPQHF. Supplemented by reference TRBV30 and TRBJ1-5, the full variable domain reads SQTIHQWPATLVQPVGSPLSLECTVEGTSNPNLYWYRQAAGRGLQLLFYSVGIGQISSEVPQNLSASRPQDRQFILSSKKLLLSDSGFYLCAWSTNRGYSQPQHFGDGTRLSIL.

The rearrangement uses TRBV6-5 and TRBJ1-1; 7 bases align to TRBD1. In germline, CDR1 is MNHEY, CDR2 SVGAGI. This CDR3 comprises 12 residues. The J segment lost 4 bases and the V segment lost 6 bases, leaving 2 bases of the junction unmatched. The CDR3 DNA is TGTGCCAGCAGACGACAGGGCACTGAAGCTTTCTTT. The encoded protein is CASRRQGTEAFF.

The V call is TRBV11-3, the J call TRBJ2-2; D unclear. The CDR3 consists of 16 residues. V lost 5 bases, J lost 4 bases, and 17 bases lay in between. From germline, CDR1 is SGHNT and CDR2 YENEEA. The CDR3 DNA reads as TGTGCCAGCAGCCCTAGAGGAATATGGAGCACCGGGGAGCTGTTTTTT. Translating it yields CASSPRGIWSTGELFF.

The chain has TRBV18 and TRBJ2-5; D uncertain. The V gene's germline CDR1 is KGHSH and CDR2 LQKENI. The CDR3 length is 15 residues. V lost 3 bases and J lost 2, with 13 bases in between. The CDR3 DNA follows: TGTGCCAGCTCACCTTCCGCCACGGTGCAAGAGACCCAGTACTTC. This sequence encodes CASSPSATVQETQYF.

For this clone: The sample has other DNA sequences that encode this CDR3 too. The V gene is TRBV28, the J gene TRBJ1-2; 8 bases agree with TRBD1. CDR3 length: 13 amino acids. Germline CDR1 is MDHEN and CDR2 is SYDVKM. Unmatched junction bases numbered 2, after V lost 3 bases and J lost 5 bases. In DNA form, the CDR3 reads TGTGCCAGCAGTTTTGGACAGGGTTATGGCTACACCTTC. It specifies CASSFGQGYGYTF.

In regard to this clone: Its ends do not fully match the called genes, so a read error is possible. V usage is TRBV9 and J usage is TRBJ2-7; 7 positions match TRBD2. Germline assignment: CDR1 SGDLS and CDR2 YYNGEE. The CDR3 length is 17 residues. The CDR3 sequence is CASSVGDPTLASYEQYF. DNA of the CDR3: TGTGCCAGCAGCGTAGGGGACCCGACACTAGCGTCCTACGAACAGTACTTC.

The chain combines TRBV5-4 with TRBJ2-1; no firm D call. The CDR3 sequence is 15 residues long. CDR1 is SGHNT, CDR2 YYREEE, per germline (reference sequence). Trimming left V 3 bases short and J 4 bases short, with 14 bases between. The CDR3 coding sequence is TGTGCCAGCAGCTCCCGACTGGCGGAGTACAATGAGCAGTTCTTC. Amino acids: CASSSRLAEYNEQFF.

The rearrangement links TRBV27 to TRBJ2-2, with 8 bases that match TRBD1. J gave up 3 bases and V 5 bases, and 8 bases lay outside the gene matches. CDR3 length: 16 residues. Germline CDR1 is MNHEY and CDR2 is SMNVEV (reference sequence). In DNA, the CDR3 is TGTGCCAGCAGTGTCACAGGGGGTCCTTACACCGGGGAGCTGTTTTTT. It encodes CASSVTGGPYTGELFF.

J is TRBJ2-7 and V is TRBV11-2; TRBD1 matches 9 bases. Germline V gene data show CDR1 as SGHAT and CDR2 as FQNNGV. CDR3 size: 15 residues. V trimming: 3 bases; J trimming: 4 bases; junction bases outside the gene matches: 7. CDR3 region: CASSFSPGQGYEQYF. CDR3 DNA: TGTGCCAGCAGCTTTTCTCCGGGACAGGGATACGAGCAGTACTTC.

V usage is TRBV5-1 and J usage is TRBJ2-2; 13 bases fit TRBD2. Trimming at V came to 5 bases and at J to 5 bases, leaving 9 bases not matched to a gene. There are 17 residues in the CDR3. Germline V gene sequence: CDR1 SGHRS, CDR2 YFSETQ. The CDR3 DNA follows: TGCGCCAGCAGTCTCGGACTAGCGGGAGTGCGAACCGGGGAGCTGTTTTTT. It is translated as CASSLGLAGVRTGELFF.

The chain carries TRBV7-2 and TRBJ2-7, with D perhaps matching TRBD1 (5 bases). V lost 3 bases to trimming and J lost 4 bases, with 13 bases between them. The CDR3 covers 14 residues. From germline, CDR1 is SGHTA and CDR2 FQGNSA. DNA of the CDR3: TGTGCCAGCAGCTTTGTCTGGACAAGTTACGAGCAGTACTTC. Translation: CASSFVWTSYEQYF.

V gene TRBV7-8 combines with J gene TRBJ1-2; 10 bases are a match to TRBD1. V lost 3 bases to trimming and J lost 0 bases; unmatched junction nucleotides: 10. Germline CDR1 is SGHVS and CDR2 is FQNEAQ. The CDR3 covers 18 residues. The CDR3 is CASSFAGTGATSNYGYTF. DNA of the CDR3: TGTGCCAGCAGCTTCGCCGGGACAGGGGCTACTTCTAACTATGGCTACACCTTC.

The CDR3 region is CASSHRQGTGELFF. CDR3 sequence (DNA): TGTGCCAGCAGTCATCGACAGGGCACCGGGGAGCTGTTTTTT. The chain recombines TRBV27 with TRBJ2-2, with 7 bases fitting TRBD1. Germline trimming cut 5 bases from V and 4 bases from J; bases unmatched to any gene: 4. The CDR3 runs 14 residues. Germline CDR1 and CDR2: MNHEY and SMNVEV (reference sequence).

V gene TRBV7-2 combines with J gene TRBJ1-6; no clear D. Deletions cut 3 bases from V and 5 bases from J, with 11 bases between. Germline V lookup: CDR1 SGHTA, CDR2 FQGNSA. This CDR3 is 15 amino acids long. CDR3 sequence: CASSFPGGNNSPLHF. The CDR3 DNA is TGTGCCAGCAGCTTCCCGGGTGGAAATAATTCACCCCTCCACTTT.

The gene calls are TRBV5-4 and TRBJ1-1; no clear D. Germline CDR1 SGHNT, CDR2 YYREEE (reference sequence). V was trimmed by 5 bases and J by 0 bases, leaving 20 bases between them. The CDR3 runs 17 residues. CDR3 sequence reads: CASSPGLAVILNTEAFF. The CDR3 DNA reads TGTGCCAGCAGTCCCGGACTTGCCGTAATTCTGAACACTGAAGCTTTCTTT.

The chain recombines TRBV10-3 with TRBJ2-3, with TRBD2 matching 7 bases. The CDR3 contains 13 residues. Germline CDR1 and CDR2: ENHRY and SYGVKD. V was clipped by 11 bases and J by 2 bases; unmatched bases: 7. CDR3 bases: TGTGCCGTGACTAGCCAAAACACAGATACGCAGTATTTT. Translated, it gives CAVTSQNTDTQYF.

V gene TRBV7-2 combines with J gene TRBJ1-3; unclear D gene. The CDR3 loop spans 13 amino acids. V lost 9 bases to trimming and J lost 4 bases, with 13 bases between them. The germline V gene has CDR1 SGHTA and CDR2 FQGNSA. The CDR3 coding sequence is TGTGCCAGTACCGGGAGTGACGGAAACACCATATATTTT. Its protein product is CASTGSDGNTIYF.